The clone carrying this TCR beta chain was recorded only once. The antigen is not known. The germline CDR1 and CDR2 sequences are SQVTM and ANQGSEA. Trimming stripped 6 bases from V and 8 bases from J, with 10 bases between. The CDR3 contains 10 residues. A deep-level run was used for the assay. Several immunoSEQ 96-well plates shared each subset's DNA, each plate a replicate. Sequenced by immunoSEQ multiplex PCR; TCRdb stores in-frame clones only, minus some. The sample consists of about 2.1 million clones, about 92% of them appearing once. This specimen comes from a study of shared clonotypes between healthy human individuals. The study, taken as a whole, reports: Non-shared clonotypes were found to have lower generation probabilities than the clonotypes that were shared by all four of the sorted-subset donors. Only a few donors were included, so the genetic and exposure-history diversity represented was limited.

Positive CCR7 selection of CD45RO-negative cells yielded the naive CD8 cells, and terminally differentiated effector memory CD45RA+ cells were excluded. This clonotype was obtained from a man aged 18 to 29 in good health. Some clones in this sample may be carry-over from other donors' samples. V and J are TRBV29-1 and TRBJ1-2; D call uncertain. The sequencing sample was made of naive CD8+ T cells from PBMCs. In DNA, the CDR3 is TGCAGCGTCGTGGAGGAGGGCTACACCTTC. Translated: CSVVEEGYTF. The full variable domain, rest sourced from reference TRBV29-1 and TRBJ1-2, is SAVISQKPSRDICQRGTSLTIQCQVDSQVTMMFWYRQQPGQSLTLIATANQGSEATYESGFVIDKFPISRPNLTFSTLTVSNMSPEDSSIYLCSVVEEGYTFGSGTRLTVV.